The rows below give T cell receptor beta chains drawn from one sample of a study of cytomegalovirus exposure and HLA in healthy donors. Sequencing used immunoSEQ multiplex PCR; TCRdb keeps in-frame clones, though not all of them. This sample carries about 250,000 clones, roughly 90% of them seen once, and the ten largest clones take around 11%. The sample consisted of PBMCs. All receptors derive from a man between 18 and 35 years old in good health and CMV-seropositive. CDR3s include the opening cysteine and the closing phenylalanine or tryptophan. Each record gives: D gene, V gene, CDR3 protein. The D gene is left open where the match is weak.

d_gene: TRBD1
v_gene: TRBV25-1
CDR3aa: CASSATGQGNSPLHF

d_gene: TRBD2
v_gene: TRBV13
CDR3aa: CASSRTSGRHEQYF

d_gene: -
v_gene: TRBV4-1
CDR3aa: CASSQPGAPEQFF

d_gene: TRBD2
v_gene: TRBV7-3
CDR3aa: CASSSTSGRTDTQYF

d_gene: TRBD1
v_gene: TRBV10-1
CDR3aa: CASSPRGVNYGYTF

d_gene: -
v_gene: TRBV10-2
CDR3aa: CASSEVILSDTQYF

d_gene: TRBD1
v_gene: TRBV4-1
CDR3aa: CASSQDRHRGASTDTQYF

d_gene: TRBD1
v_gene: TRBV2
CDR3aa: CASSRDRGQDEQYF

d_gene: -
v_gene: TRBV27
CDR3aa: CASGSLAGNEQFF

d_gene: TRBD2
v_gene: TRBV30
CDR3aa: CAWGRTSVYQETQYF

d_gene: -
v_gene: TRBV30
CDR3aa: CAWSVLGGTYEQYF

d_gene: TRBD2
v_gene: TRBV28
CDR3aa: CASSLSSGEQYF

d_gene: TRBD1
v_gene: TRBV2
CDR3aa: CASTLDRVNTGELFF

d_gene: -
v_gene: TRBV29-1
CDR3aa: CSALYRVDTEAFF

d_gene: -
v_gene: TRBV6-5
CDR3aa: CASRTVGGASGYTF

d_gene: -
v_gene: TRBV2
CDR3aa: CASSVGRSNQPQHF

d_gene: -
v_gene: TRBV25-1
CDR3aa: CASSVGRGDADTQYF

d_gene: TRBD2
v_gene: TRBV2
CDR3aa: CASSVRLAGGPPYEQFF

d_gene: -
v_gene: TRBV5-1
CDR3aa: CASSAPLGPDTQYF

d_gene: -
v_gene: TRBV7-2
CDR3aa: CASNLDGNTIYF

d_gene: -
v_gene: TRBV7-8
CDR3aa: CASSSYTHNEQFF

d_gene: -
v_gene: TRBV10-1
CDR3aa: CASPSDSYEQYF

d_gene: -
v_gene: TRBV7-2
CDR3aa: CASSPPRTGSGNTIYF

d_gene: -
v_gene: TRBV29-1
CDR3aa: CSVLGATEAFF

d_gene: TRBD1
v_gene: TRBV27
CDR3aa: CASRLQGSNQPQHF

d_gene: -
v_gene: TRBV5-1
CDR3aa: CASSLTEETQYF

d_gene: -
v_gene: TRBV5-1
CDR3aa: CASSLRARGDTQYF